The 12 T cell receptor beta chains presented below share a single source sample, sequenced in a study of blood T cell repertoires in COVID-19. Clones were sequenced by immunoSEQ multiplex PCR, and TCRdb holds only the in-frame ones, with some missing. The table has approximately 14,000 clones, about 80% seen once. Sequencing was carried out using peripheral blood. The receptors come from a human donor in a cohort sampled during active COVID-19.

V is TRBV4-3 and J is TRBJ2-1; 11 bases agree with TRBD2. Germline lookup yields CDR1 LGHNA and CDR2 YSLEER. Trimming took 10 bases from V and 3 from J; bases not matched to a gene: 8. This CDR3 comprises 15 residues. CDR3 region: CATPPTSGNYNEQFF. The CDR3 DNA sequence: TGCGCCACCCCCCCGACTAGCGGGAACTACAATGAGCAGTTCTTC.

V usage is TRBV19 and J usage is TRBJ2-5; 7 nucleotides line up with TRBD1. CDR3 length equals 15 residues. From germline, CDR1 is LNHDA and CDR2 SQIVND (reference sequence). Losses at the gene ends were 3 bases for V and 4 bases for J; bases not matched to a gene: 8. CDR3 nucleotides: TGTGCCAGTAGTATCAACGCAGGGGGTGGAGAGACCCAGTACTTC. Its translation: CASSINAGGGETQYF.

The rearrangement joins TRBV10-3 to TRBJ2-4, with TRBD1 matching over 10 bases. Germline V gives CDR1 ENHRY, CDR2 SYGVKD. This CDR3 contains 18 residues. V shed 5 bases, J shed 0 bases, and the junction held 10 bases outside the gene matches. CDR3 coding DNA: TGTGCCATCAGTTCCGGGACAGGGGCTCCCCTAGCCAAAAACATTCAGTACTTC. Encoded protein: CAISSGTGAPLAKNIQYF.

DNA of the CDR3: TGTGCCAGCTCCTCCGCGACTAGCGTCTCCTACGAGCAGTACTTC. Its translation is CASSSATSVSYEQYF. The chain couples TRBV28 to TRBJ2-7; the match to TRBD2 covers 8 bases. V gave up 8 bases and J gave up 0 bases; unmatched junction bases: 9. Germline-derived CDR1 and CDR2 are MDHEN and SYDVKM. The CDR3 contains 15 residues.

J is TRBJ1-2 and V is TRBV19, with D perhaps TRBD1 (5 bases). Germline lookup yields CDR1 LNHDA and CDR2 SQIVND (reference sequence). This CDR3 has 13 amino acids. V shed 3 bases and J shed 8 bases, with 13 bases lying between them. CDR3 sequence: CASSIFSGQGYTF. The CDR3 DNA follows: TGTGCCAGTAGTATTTTTTCAGGGCAGGGCTACACCTTC.

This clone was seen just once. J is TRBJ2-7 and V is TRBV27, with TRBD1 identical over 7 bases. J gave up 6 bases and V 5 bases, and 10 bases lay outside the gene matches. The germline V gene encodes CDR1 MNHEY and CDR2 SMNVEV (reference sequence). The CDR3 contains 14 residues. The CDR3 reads CASSTLPTGREQYF. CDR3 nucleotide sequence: TGTGCCAGCAGTACCCTCCCGACAGGGCGCGAGCAGTACTTC.

The CDR3 sequence: CASSVGLGYNEQFF. CDR3 sequence (DNA): TGTGCCAGCAGCGTCGGCCTAGGCTACAATGAGCAGTTCTTC. This chain uses TRBV9 with TRBJ2-1; D not resolved. This CDR3 is 14 amino acids long. Germline V gene lookup returns CDR1 SGDLS and CDR2 YYNGEE. V was clipped by 2 bases and J by 3 bases, with 9 bases between them.

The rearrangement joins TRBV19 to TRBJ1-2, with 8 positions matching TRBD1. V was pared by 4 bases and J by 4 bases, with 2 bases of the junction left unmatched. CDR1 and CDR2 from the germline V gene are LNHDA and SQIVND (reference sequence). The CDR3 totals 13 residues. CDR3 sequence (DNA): TGTGCCAGTAGTAACCAGGGGGCCTATGGCTACACCTTC. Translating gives CASSNQGAYGYTF.

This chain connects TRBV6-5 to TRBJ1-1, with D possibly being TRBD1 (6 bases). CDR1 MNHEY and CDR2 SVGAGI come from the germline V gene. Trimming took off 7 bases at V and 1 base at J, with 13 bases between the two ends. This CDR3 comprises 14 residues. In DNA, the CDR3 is TGTGCCAGCAACCCCGGGGGGCCGAACACTGAAGCTTTCTTT. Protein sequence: CASNPGGPNTEAFF.

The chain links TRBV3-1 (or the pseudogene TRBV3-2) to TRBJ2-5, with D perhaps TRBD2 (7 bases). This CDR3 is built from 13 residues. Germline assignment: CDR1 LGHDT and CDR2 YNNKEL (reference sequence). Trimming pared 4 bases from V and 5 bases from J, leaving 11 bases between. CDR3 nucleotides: TGTGCCAGCAGCCTCGGGGGGCTGGAGACCCAGTACTTC. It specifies CASSLGGLETQYF.

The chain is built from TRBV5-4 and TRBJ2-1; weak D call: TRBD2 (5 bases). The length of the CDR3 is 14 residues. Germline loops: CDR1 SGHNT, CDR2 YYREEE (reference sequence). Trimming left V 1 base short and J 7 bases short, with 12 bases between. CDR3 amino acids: CASSLNRRNNEQFF. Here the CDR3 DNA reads TGTGCCAGCAGCTTGAATAGGAGGAATAATGAGCAGTTCTTC.

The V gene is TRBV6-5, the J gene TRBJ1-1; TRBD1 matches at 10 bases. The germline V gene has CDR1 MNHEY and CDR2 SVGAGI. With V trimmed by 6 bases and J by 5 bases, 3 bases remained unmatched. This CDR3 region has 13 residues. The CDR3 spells CASSGTGVTEAFF. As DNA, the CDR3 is TGTGCCAGCAGCGGGACAGGGGTAACTGAAGCTTTCTTT.